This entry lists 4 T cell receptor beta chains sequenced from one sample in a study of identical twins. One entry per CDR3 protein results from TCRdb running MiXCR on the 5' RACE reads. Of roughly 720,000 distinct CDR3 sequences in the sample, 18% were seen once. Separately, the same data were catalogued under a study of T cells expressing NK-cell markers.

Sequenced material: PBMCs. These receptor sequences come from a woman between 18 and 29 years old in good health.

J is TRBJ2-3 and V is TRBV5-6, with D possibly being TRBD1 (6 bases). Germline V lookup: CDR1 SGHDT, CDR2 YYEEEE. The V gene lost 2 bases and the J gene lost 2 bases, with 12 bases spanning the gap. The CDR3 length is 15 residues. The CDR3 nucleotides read TGTGCCAGCAGCTTAGGACAGACATACACAGATACGCAGTATTTT. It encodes CASSLGQTYTDTQYF. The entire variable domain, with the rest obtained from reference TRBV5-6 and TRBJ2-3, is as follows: DAGVTQSPTHLIKTRGQQVTLRCSPKSGHDTVSWYQQALGQGPQFIFQYYEEEERQRGNFPDRFSGHQFPNYSSELNVNALLLGDSALYLCASSLGQTYTDTQYFGPGTRLTVL.

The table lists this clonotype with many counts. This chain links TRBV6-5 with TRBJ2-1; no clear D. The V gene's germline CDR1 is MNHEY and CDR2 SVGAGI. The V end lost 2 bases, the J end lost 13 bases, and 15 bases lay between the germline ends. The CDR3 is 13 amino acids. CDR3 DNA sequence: TGTGCCAGCAGTTACGGCCCGGAGAGGCGTCAGTTCTTC. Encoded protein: CASSYGPERRQFF.

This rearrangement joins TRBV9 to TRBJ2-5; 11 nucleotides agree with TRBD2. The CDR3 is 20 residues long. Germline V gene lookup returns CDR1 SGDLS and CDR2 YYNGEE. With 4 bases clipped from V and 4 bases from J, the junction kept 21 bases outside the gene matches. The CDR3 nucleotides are TGTGCCAGCAGCCCCCGAGGAGGGCCACTAGCGGGAGTAATCCCAGAGACCCAGTACTTC. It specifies CASSPRGGPLAGVIPETQYF.

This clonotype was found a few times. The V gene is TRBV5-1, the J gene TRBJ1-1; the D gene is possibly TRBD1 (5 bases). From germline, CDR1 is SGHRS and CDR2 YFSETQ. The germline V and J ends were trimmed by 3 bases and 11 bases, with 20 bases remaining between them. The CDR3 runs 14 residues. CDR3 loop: CASSSEAGIGGAFF. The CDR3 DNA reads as TGCGCCAGCAGCTCGGAGGCAGGGATCGGGGGGGCTTTCTTT.